What follows describes a single T cell receptor (beta chain). As yet, its antigen is unknown. The authors carried out high-throughput sequencing of TCR beta. They applied it to CD8+ and CD4+ T cells obtained from blood. TEMRA cells were FACS-enriched, unlike CD8+ and CD4+ T cells, which were negatively isolated. This sample was included in a study of CD8 T cells in Susac syndrome. General observations from the study: Regarding the TCR sequencing and HLA analysis, the study admitted that a relatively small number of individuals were involved.

CDR1 LNHNV and CDR2 YYDKDF come from the germline V gene (reference sequence). V lost 11 bases and J lost 3, with 22 bases in between. This CDR3 spans 16 amino acids. Random hexamers were used to reverse transcribe an amount of roughly 0.5 to 1 ug RNA. Amplification of TCR beta CDR3 spanned 54 Vbeta and 13 Jbeta via immunoSEQ multiplex PCR. TCRdb called the immunoSEQ multiplex PCR reads again in MiXCR, with one record for every CDR3 protein. The table lists 110,000 or so distinct CDR3 sequences, roughly 95% of them singletons. The genes are TRBV15 and TRBJ2-2, with a weak D call TRBD2 (5 bases). The material sequenced was CD4+ T cells from PBMCs. The receptor was isolated from a human donor in good health. In nucleotides, the CDR3 is TGTGCCGCCCGGGAAAGATCTGGGCCCTACACCGGGGAGCTGTTTTTT. This sequence encodes CAARERSGPYTGELFF. Full variable domain (rest looked up from reference TRBV15 and TRBJ2-2): DAMVIQNPRYQVTQFGKPVTLSCSQTLNHNVMYWYQQKSSQAPKLLFHYYDKDFNNEADTPDNFQSRRPNTSFCFLDIRSPGLGDTAMYLCAARERSGPYTGELFFGEGSRLTVL.